These T cell receptor beta chains were read from a single sample in a study of Ad26.COV2.S vaccination and SARS-CoV-2 variants. The protocol was immunoSEQ multiplex PCR, while the TCRdb copy is restricted to in-frame clones and leaves out a portion. The profile shows 200,000 to 300,000 clones, approximately 90% of them singletons. The material sequenced was peripheral blood, taken in a trial of Ad26.COV2.S vaccine versus placebo. These TCRs come from a person aged 18-60 years who received the Ad26.COV2.S COVID-19 vaccine or a placebo. Both conserved end residues are part of each CDR3. Fields, in order: clone size, V gene, D gene, J gene, CDR3 protein, CDR3 DNA. D genes are given only for firm matches. The size of a clone is reported for some rows only, either as once, few or many, or as a class for expanded clones.

NA	TRBV19	NA	TRBJ1-6	CASRTSSYNSPLHF	TGTGCCAGTCGTACGAGCTCCTATAATTCACCCCTCCACTTT
NA	TRBV19	TRBD2	TRBJ2-6	CASSMLPGGAGANVLTF	TGTGCCAGTAGTATGCTTCCGGGGGGTGCTGGGGCCAACGTCCTGACTTTC
NA	TRBV7-8	TRBD2	TRBJ2-2	CASSFGTSGMNTGELFF	TGTGCCAGCAGCTTCGGGACTAGCGGGATGAACACCGGGGAGCTGTTTTTT
NA	TRBV7-2	NA	TRBJ2-3	CASSPLASWADTQYF	TGTGCCAGCAGCCCTCTGGCTAGTTGGGCAGATACGCAGTATTTT
NA	TRBV28	NA	TRBJ1-1	CASSLTGHMNTEAFF	TGTGCCAGCAGTTTAACTGGGCACATGAACACTGAAGCTTTCTTT
NA	TRBV3-1/TRBV3-2	NA	TRBJ2-5	CASRRGIQETQYF	TGTGCCAGCAGAAGGGGTATCCAAGAGACCCAGTACTTC
NA	TRBV30	NA	TRBJ2-1	CAWSLELPNNEQFF	TGTGCCTGGAGTTTGGAACTCCCAAATAATGAGCAGTTCTTC
NA	TRBV7-2	NA	TRBJ2-7	CASSEYVNEQYF	TGTGCCAGCAGCGAGTACGTCAACGAGCAGTACTTC
NA	TRBV15	TRBD1	TRBJ1-2	CATSREGQPPYGYTF	TGTGCCACCAGCAGAGAGGGACAGCCACCGTATGGCTACACCTTC
NA	TRBV30	TRBD1	TRBJ1-5	CAWSPGTGFRQPQHF	TGTGCCTGGAGTCCCGGGACAGGGTTCCGCCAGCCCCAGCATTTT
NA	TRBV6-4	NA	TRBJ1-2	CASSDNAMGLNGYTF	TGTGCCAGCAGTGATAACGCGATGGGTCTAAATGGCTACACCTTC
once	TRBV10-3	NA	TRBJ1-1	CAISQRTAPMNTEAFF	TGTGCCATCAGTCAAAGGACAGCGCCTATGAACACTGAAGCTTTCTTT
NA	TRBV5-5	NA	TRBJ1-2	CASSLSGWREPHGYTF	TGTGCCAGCAGCTTGTCCGGTTGGAGGGAACCCCATGGCTACACCTTC
many	TRBV18	NA	TRBJ2-7	CASSRNDDEQYF	TGTGCCAGCTCTCGTAACGACGACGAGCAGTACTTC
NA	TRBV20-1	NA	TRBJ2-7	CSAQDLYEQYF	TGCAGTGCTCAGGACCTTTACGAGCAGTACTTC
NA	TRBV5-1	NA	TRBJ1-1	CASSREGAQSEAFF	TGCGCCAGCAGCCGGGAAGGAGCCCAATCCGAAGCTTTCTTT
few	TRBV5-8	TRBD1	TRBJ2-2	CASSLEGGRTGELFF	TGTGCCAGCAGCTTGGAAGGGGGCAGGACCGGGGAGCTGTTTTTT
NA	TRBV6-2/TRBV6-3	NA	TRBJ2-7	CASSASPGLGEQYF	TGTGCCAGCAGTGCGTCACCAGGCTTGGGTGAGCAGTACTTC
NA	TRBV18	TRBD1	TRBJ1-2	CASSPLQQGIQNGYTF	TGTGCCAGCTCACCACTCCAACAGGGGATCCAGAATGGCTACACCTTC
NA	TRBV18	NA	TRBJ1-2	CASSRGSNYGYTF	TGTGCCAGCTCCCGGGGCAGTAACTATGGCTACACCTTC
NA	TRBV10-3	NA	TRBJ2-1	CATLQDNGNEQFF	TGTGCCACATTACAGGATAATGGCAATGAGCAGTTCTTC
once	TRBV28	NA	TRBJ1-5	CASRYPMVRERDQPQHF	TGTGCCAGCAGGTACCCGATGGTCCGGGAAAGGGATCAGCCCCAGCATTTT
NA	TRBV11-3	TRBD2	TRBJ2-5	CASSVTGTSGQETQYF	TGTGCCAGCAGCGTCACCGGGACTAGCGGCCAAGAGACCCAGTACTTC
NA	TRBV30	NA	TRBJ1-3	CAGRQELLSGNTIYF	TGTGCCGGTCGACAGGAATTACTCTCTGGAAACACCATATATTTT
NA	TRBV5-6	TRBD1	TRBJ1-1	CASRLDSGTGNTEAFF	TGTGCCAGCAGACTGGACTCCGGGACAGGGAACACTGAAGCTTTCTTT
NA	TRBV15	NA	TRBJ2-6	CATSTAESSGANVLTF	TGTGCCACCAGCACTGCTGAAAGTTCTGGGGCCAACGTCCTGACTTTC
NA	TRBV6-6	NA	TRBJ2-1	CASSYSSPKSYNEQFF	TGTGCCAGCAGTTACTCAAGTCCCAAGTCCTACAATGAGCAGTTCTTC
NA	TRBV5-1	NA	TRBJ1-3	CASSLGQGNTIYF	TGCGCCAGCAGCTTGGGCCAGGGGAACACCATATATTTT
few	TRBV19	NA	TRBJ2-1	CASSTGQPNNEQFF	TGTGCCAGTAGTACAGGACAGCCTAACAATGAGCAGTTCTTC
NA	TRBV6-1	NA	TRBJ1-5	CASSEVYSNQPQHF	TGTGCCAGCAGTGAAGTATATAGCAATCAGCCCCAGCATTTT
NA	TRBV11-1	NA	TRBJ1-5	CASSRDGNSNQPQHF	TGTGCCAGCAGCCGGGACGGGAATAGCAATCAGCCCCAGCATTTT
NA	TRBV6-5	TRBD1	TRBJ1-1	CASSLQGAEVFF	TGTGCCAGCAGTTTACAGGGGGCGGAGGTATTCTTT
once	TRBV29-1	TRBD2	TRBJ2-3	CSVEGGAGGPDTQYF	TGCAGCGTTGAGGGAGGAGCGGGAGGCCCAGATACGCAGTATTTT
NA	TRBV19	NA	TRBJ2-1	CASSPIRDGYNEQFF	TGTGCCAGTAGTCCGATCCGGGACGGGTACAATGAGCAGTTCTTC
NA	TRBV12-3/TRBV12-4	NA	TRBJ1-1	CASSLGGGEAFF	TGTGCCAGCAGTTTAGGGGGTGGTGAAGCTTTCTTT
NA	TRBV28	NA	TRBJ2-3	CASSRRTGLLTDTQYF	TGTGCCAGCAGTCGGAGAACAGGGCTCCTCACAGATACGCAGTATTTT
NA	TRBV5-4	NA	TRBJ2-2	CASSLGIQGAGELFF	TGTGCCAGCAGCTTGGGGATACAGGGTGCCGGGGAGCTGTTTTTT
once	TRBV7-2	TRBD1	TRBJ1-4	CASSSRTGEKLFF	TGTGCCAGCAGCTCACGGACAGGAGAAAAACTGTTTTTT
NA	TRBV27	TRBD1	TRBJ1-1	CASSLGTATEAFF	TGTGCCAGCAGTTTAGGGACAGCGACTGAAGCTTTCTTT
NA	TRBV11-2	NA	TRBJ1-4	CASSLVGTAGNEKLFF	TGTGCCAGCAGCTTAGTTGGCACAGCAGGGAATGAAAAACTGTTTTTT
once	TRBV2	TRBD2	TRBJ2-1	CASRQRGGTLHNEQFF	TGTGCCAGCAGGCAACGGGGGGGGACTCTTCACAATGAGCAGTTCTTC
NA	TRBV24-1	NA	TRBJ2-7	CATSDPRDRKYEQYF	TGTGCCACCAGTGACCCCCGTGACAGGAAATACGAGCAGTACTTC
few	TRBV7-2	NA	TRBJ2-7	CASSLGLGYEQYF	TGTGCCAGCAGCTTAGGACTGGGCTACGAGCAGTACTTC
NA	TRBV19	NA	TRBJ1-1	CASSIAIQGHGAEAFF	TGTGCCAGTAGTATAGCCATACAGGGCCATGGCGCTGAAGCTTTCTTT
NA	TRBV28	NA	TRBJ1-5	CASSGGGGSNQPQHF	TGTGCCAGCAGTGGCGGGGGGGGGAGCAATCAGCCCCAGCATTTT
NA	TRBV28	NA	TRBJ2-3	CASSLEGPTDTQYF	TGTGCCAGCAGTTTAGAGGGTCCCACAGATACGCAGTATTTT
NA	TRBV5-1	NA	TRBJ1-1	CASSLGGGQDTEAFF	TGCGCCAGCAGCTTGGGAGGGGGACAAGACACTGAAGCTTTCTTT
NA	TRBV9	NA	TRBJ1-1	CASSWSRAGTEAFF	TGTGCCAGCAGCTGGAGCAGGGCGGGAACTGAAGCTTTCTTT
NA	TRBV11-2	NA	TRBJ2-2	CASSLVAGVGTGELFF	TGTGCCAGCAGCTTAGTAGCAGGGGTAGGCACCGGGGAGCTGTTTTTT
once	TRBV5-1	NA	TRBJ1-2	CASSLVGDANYGYTF	TGCGCCAGCAGCTTGGTAGGAGACGCTAACTATGGCTACACCTTC